This TCR beta chain was retrieved from a study of blood T cell repertoires in COVID-19. Assay used: immunoSEQ multiplex PCR; TCRdb lists only in-frame clones, some missing. The sample lists roughly 700,000 clones, just under 90% occurring once. Germline CDR1 is LGHNT and CDR2 is FRNRAP. The CDR3 runs to 14 residues. Trimming cost V 8 bases and J 0 bases; bases outside gene matches: 4. The rearrangement joins TRBV12-5 to TRBJ2-3; 8 bases map to TRBD2. This receptor was obtained from a woman between 18 and 29 years old with acute or convalescent COVID-19. What was sequenced was peripheral blood. The CDR3 protein is CASSGGLSTDTQYF. The CDR3 DNA reads TGTGCTAGTAGCGGGGGCCTCAGCACAGATACGCAGTATTTT.